The 15 T cell receptor beta chains given below trace back to one sample, sequenced in a study of blood T cell repertoires in COVID-19. Clones were read by immunoSEQ multiplex PCR, and TCRdb kept only the in-frame ones, dropping some. The profile shows fewer than 70,000 clones, 78% of them singletons. Material for sequencing was peripheral blood. The receptors were gathered from a human donor in a cohort sampled during active COVID-19.

The gene calls are TRBV6-5 and TRBJ1-3; D unresolved. The CDR3 consists of 15 residues. V lost 0 bases, J lost 1 base, and 7 bases lay in between. Germline-derived CDR1 and CDR2 are MNHEY and SVGAGI. The CDR3 DNA follows: TGTGCCAGCAGTTACTCCCCCGTATCTGGAAACACCATATATTTT. Protein: CASSYSPVSGNTIYF.

The chain employs TRBV7-9 and TRBJ2-1; 8 bases align to TRBD1. Trimming removed 6 bases from V and 6 bases from J; junction bases left unmatched: 13. This CDR3 has 16 amino acids. Germline CDR1 and CDR2: SEHNR and FQNEAQ (reference sequence). The CDR3 region has the DNA TGTGCCAGCAGTCCCCGCGGCAGGGGGCGCGCCAATGAGCAGTTCTTC. Translated: CASSPRGRGRANEQFF.

The J gene is TRBJ1-1, the V gene TRBV27; 8 bases are shared with TRBD1. With V trimmed by 0 bases and J by 4 bases, 4 bases remained unmatched. There are 15 residues in the CDR3. CDR1 is MNHEY, CDR2 SMNVEV, per germline (reference sequence). The CDR3 here is CASSLSVTGVTEAFF. The CDR3 DNA reads as TGTGCCAGCAGTTTATCGGTGACAGGGGTCACTGAAGCTTTCTTT.

The V gene is TRBV19, the J gene TRBJ1-5; 8 positions agree with TRBD1. The CDR3 is 15 amino acids. After removal of 5 bases from V and 4 bases from J, the junction contained 7 bases not matched to a gene. Germline loops: CDR1 LNHDA, CDR2 SQIVND (reference sequence). CDR3 sequence reads: CASSGGQVMNQPQHF. The DNA of the CDR3 is TGTGCCAGTAGTGGGGGACAGGTAATGAATCAGCCCCAGCATTTT. Full variable domain (outside the CDR3, taken from reference TRBV19 and TRBJ1-5): DGGITQSPKYLFRKEGQNVTLSCEQNLNHDAMYWYRQDPGQGLRLIYYSQIVNDFQKGDIAEGYSVSREKKESFPLTVTSAQKNPTAFYLCASSGGQVMNQPQHFGDGTRLSIL.

The rearrangement uses TRBV7-6 and TRBJ2-1; 10 bases are a match to TRBD2. The CDR3 has 16 residues. V lost 0 bases and J lost 6; bases outside the gene matches: 5. Germline loops: CDR1 SGHVS, CDR2 FNYEAQ. CDR3 loop: CASSLAWTSGGNEQFF. The CDR3 DNA sequence: TGTGCCAGCAGCTTAGCCTGGACTAGCGGAGGCAATGAGCAGTTCTTC.

The rearrangement links TRBV19 to TRBJ1-4; no definite D call. The CDR3 is 13 residues long. V lost 7 bases and J lost 4, with 10 bases in between. Looked up from germline, CDR1 is LNHDA and CDR2 is SQIVND (reference sequence). The CDR3 DNA reads TGTGCCAGTAATAGGCAGCGTAATGAAAAACTGTTTTTT. This translates into CASNRQRNEKLFF.

The chain couples TRBV28 to TRBJ1-5; TRBD1 might be the D (5 bases). Trimming stripped 6 bases from V and 7 bases from J, with 19 bases between. This CDR3 is built from 15 residues. Germline V lookup: CDR1 MDHEN, CDR2 SYDVKM. The chain's CDR3 is CASRETGYPGQPQHF. The CDR3 DNA reads as TGTGCCAGCAGAGAAACAGGCTATCCAGGCCAGCCCCAGCATTTT.

This rearrangement joins TRBV6-6 to TRBJ2-7; 9 positions match TRBD2. The CDR3 has 14 amino acids. J was trimmed by 2 bases and V by 8 bases; bases with no gene match: 7. Germline V gene sequence: CDR1 MNHNY, CDR2 SVGAGI (reference sequence). CDR3 sequence: CASQLERGAYEQYF. As DNA, the CDR3 is TGTGCCAGCCAACTGGAGCGGGGGGCCTACGAGCAGTACTTC.

The chain links TRBV3-1 (or the pseudogene TRBV3-2) to TRBJ1-1; D remains ambiguous. Germline CDR1 LGHDT, CDR2 YNNKEL (reference sequence). Trimming shortened V by 1 base and J by 4 bases, and 13 bases separated the two germline ends. The CDR3 is 15 amino acids. CDR3 sequence: CASSQVRVEATEAFF. CDR3 in DNA: TGTGCCAGCAGCCAAGTACGGGTCGAAGCCACTGAAGCTTTCTTT.

This chain joins TRBV6-4 and TRBJ1-1, with TRBD1 matching over 7 bases. Germline V gene sequence: CDR1 MRHNA, CDR2 SNTAGT. V was clipped by 11 bases and J by 4 bases; unmatched bases: 10. This CDR3 comprises 13 residues. The CDR3 nucleotides read TGTGCCGGGTTCTACAGGGGATCCACTGAAGCTTTCTTT. Translating gives CAGFYRGSTEAFF.

The V call is TRBV9, the J call TRBJ2-1; TRBD2 matches 8 bases. The CDR3 extends over 15 amino acids. Losses at the gene ends were 3 bases for V and 4 bases for J; bases not matched to a gene: 6. The germline V gene encodes CDR1 SGDLS and CDR2 YYNGEE. CDR3 sequence: CASSALAESYNEQFF. CDR3 bases: TGTGCCAGCAGCGCACTAGCGGAGAGTTACAATGAGCAGTTCTTC.

The chain links TRBV2 to TRBJ2-7; TRBD1 is a possible D gene (6 bases). The CDR3 is 13 amino acids. The ends were cut back, 7 bases at V and 3 bases at J, with 13 bases in the middle. Germline values: CDR1 SNHLY, CDR2 FYNNEI. CDR3 amino acids: CASISGQSYEQYF. In nucleotides, the CDR3 is TGTGCCAGCATCTCCGGACAGAGCTACGAGCAGTACTTC.

The V gene is TRBV7-2, the J gene TRBJ2-3, with 7 bases matching TRBD2. The trim removed 4 bases at V and 0 bases at J, leaving 7 bases unmatched. Germline CDR1 reads SGHTA; CDR2 reads FQGNSA. CDR3 length equals 16 residues. CDR3 in amino acids: CASSYSGTASTDTQYF. The CDR3 region has the DNA TGTGCCAGCAGCTACAGCGGGACTGCTAGCACAGATACGCAGTATTTT.

The genes are TRBV9 and TRBJ1-6; D perhaps matches TRBD1 (5 bases). Germline CDR1 reads SGDLS; CDR2 reads YYNGEE. The V and J ends lost 3 bases and 0 bases respectively, with 10 bases between them. The CDR3 extends over 16 amino acids. DNA for the CDR3: TGTGCCAGCAGCGCACAGGAAAGCTCCTATAATTCACCCCTCCACTTT. It specifies CASSAQESSYNSPLHF.

V usage is TRBV27 and J usage is TRBJ2-5; unclear D gene. CDR1 is MNHEY and CDR2 is SMNVEV in the germline V gene (reference sequence). CDR3 length: 11 residues. V lost 5 bases and J lost 3, with 4 bases in between. The DNA for the CDR3 is TGTGCCAGCAGTCCCGAAGAGACCCAGTACTTC. It translates to CASSPEETQYF.